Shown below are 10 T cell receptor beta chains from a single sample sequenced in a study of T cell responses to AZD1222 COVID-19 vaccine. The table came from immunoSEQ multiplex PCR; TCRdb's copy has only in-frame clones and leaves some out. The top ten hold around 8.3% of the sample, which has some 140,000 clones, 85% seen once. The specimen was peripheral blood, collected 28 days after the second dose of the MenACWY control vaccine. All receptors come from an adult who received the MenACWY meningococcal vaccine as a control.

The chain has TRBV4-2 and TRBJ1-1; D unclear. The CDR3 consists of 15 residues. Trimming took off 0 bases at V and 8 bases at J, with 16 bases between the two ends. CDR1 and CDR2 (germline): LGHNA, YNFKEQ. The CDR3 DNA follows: TGTGCCAGCAGCCAAGATATAAGCGGCGAAAGAGAAGCTTTCTTT. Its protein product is CASSQDISGEREAFF.

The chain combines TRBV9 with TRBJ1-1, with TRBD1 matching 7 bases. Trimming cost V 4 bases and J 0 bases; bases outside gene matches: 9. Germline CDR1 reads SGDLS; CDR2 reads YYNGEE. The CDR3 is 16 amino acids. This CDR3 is CASSRQGVPLNTEAFF. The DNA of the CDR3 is TGTGCCAGCAGCCGACAGGGAGTCCCTCTGAACACTGAAGCTTTCTTT. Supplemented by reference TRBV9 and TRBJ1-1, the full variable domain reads DSGVTQTPKHLITATGQRVTLRCSPRSGDLSVYWYQQSLDQGLQFLIQYYNGEERAKGNILERFSAQQFPDLHSELNLSSLELGDSALYFCASSRQGVPLNTEAFFGQGTRLTVV.

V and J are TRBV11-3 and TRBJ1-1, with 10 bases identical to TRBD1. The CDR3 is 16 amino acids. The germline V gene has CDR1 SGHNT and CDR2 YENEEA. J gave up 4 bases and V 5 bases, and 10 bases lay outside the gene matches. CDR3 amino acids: CASSHDRGHIATEAFF. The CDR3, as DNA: TGTGCCAGCAGCCATGACAGGGGGCATATAGCCACTGAAGCTTTCTTT.

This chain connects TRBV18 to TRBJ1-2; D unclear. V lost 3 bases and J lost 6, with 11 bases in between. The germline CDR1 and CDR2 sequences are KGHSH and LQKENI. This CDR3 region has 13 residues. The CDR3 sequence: CASSPSGYDGYTF. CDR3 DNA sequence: TGTGCCAGCTCACCTTCTGGTTACGATGGCTACACCTTC.

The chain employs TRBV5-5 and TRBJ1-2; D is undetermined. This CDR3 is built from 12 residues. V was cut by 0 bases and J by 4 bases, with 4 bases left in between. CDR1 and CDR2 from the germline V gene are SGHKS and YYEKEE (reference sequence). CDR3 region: CASSLALYGYTF. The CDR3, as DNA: TGTGCCAGCAGCTTGGCCCTCTATGGCTACACCTTC.

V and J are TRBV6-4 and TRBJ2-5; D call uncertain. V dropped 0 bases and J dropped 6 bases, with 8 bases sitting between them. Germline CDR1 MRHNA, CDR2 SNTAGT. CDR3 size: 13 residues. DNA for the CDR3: TGTGCCAGCAGTGACTCGGTAGGAAAGACCCAGTACTTC. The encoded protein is CASSDSVGKTQYF.

This CDR3 reads CASSMREGATYGYTF. The CDR3 DNA reads as TGCGCCAGCAGTATGCGGGAGGGCGCAACCTATGGCTACACCTTC. V and J are TRBV10-2 and TRBJ1-2; D unresolved. The V end was cut by 5 bases, the J end by 4 bases, with 17 bases between. CDR1 and CDR2 from the germline V gene are WSHSY and SAAADI. The CDR3 has 15 amino acids.

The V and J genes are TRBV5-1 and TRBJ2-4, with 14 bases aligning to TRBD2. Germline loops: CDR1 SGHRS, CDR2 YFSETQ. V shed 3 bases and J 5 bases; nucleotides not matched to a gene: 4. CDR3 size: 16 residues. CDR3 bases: TGCGCCAGCAGCTCCGGACTAGCGGGAGGTGAAAACATTCAGTACTTC. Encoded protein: CASSSGLAGGENIQYF. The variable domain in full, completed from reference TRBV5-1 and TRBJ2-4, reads KAGVTQTPRYLIKTRGQQVTLSCSPISGHRSVSWYQQTPGQGLQFLFEYFSETQRNKGNFPGRFSGRQFSNSRSEMNVSTLELGDSALYLCASSSGLAGGENIQYFGAGTRLSVL.

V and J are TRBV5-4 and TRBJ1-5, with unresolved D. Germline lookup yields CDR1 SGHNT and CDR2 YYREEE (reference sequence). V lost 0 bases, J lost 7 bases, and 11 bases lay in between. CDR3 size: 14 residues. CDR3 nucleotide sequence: TGTGCCAGCAGCTTGGCAGGACCCAACCAGCCCCAGCATTTT. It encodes CASSLAGPNQPQHF.

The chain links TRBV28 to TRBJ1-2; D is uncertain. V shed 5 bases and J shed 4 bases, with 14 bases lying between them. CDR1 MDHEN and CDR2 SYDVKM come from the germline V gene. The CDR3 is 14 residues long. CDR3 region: CASSGGSKGYGYTF. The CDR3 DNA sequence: TGTGCCAGCAGTGGCGGGTCAAAAGGCTATGGCTACACCTTC.